The 18 T cell receptor beta chains reported below all come from one sample, sequenced in a study of cytomegalovirus exposure and HLA in healthy donors. This PCR relied on a set of 60 Vbeta primers and 13 Jbeta primers. Here immunoSEQ multiplex PCR was the method, and the copy in TCRdb shows in-frame clones only, minus some. The repertoire holds under 150,000 clones, with 60% to 80% as singletons. Material for sequencing was PBMCs. The source is a man between 18 and 29 years old in good health and CMV-seropositive.

The chain recombines TRBV2 with TRBJ2-7, with D unresolved. V was pared by 3 bases and J by 4 bases, with 13 bases between. This CDR3 has 14 residues. Germline assignment: CDR1 SNHLY and CDR2 FYNNEI. DNA for the CDR3: TGTGCCAGCAGTGAGTTCCCTAACGCTTACGAGCAGTACTTC. Amino acid sequence: CASSEFPNAYEQYF. Full variable domain (missing parts from reference TRBV2 and TRBJ2-7): EPEVTQTPSHQVTQMGQEVILRCVPISNHLYFYWYRQILGQKVEFLVSFYNNEISEKSEIFDDQFSVERPDGSNFTLKIRSTKLEDSAMYFCASSEFPNAYEQYFGPGTRLTVT.

In this sample, this clone turned up a few times. V gene TRBV27 combines with J gene TRBJ2-2; 8 positions agree with TRBD2. From germline, CDR1 is MNHEY and CDR2 SMNVEV (reference sequence). CDR3 length equals 17 residues. The V gene end was trimmed by 7 bases and the J gene end by 1 base; junction bases not matched to a gene: 11. In DNA, the CDR3 is TGTGCCAGCACCCGACAAAGCGGGGGCCAGAACACCGGGGAGCTGTTTTTT. This gives the protein CASTRQSGGQNTGELFF.

Here the CDR3 DNA reads TGTGCCAGCTCACCGCGGAACGCAGGGGGGAACACCGGGGAGCTGTTTTTT. Translation gives CASSPRNAGGNTGELFF. This chain links TRBV18 with TRBJ2-2, with 7 bases fitting TRBD1. CDR1 KGHSH and CDR2 LQKENI come from the germline V gene. This CDR3 has 17 residues. V gave up 3 bases and J gave up 1 base; unmatched junction bases: 8.

J is TRBJ1-2 and V is TRBV7-9, with 8 bases identical to TRBD1. This CDR3 contains 15 residues. Germline CDR1 SEHNR, CDR2 FQNEAQ (reference sequence). Germline trimming cut 5 bases from V and 4 bases from J; bases unmatched to any gene: 9. In DNA, the CDR3 is TGTGCCAGCAGCCTGACAGGGGTCGTTACCTATGGCTACACCTTC. It yields the protein CASSLTGVVTYGYTF.

There are a few counts of this clone. The V gene is TRBV7-2, the J gene TRBJ1-2; tentatively, D is TRBD1 (6 bases). The CDR3 covers 15 residues. CDR1 and CDR2 (germline): SGHTA, FQGNSA. V lost 5 bases to trimming and J lost 3 bases, with 16 bases between them. The CDR3, as DNA: TGTGCCAGCAGCATCAGAACAGGGTCCGACTATGGCTACACCTTC. Protein product: CASSIRTGSDYGYTF.

Regarding this clone: The sample carries other DNA sequences with the same CDR3. V usage is TRBV9 and J usage is TRBJ2-7; 7 bases map to TRBD2. Losses at the gene ends were 4 bases for V and 4 bases for J; bases not matched to a gene: 8. The CDR3 loop spans 14 amino acids. CDR1 is SGDLS and CDR2 is YYNGEE in the germline V gene. CDR3 protein: CASSSGEGTYEQYV. CDR3 sequence (DNA): TGTGCCAGCAGCTCCGGGGAGGGTACTTACGAGCAGTACGTC.

The chain combines TRBV5-1 with TRBJ2-3, with TRBD2 as a possible D gene (7 bases). In germline, CDR1 is SGHRS, CDR2 YFSETQ. The V gene lost 0 bases and the J gene lost 0 bases, with 8 bases spanning the gap. The CDR3 totals 15 residues. The CDR3 DNA sequence: TGCGCCAGCAGCTTGGAGGGGGGGAGCACAGATACGCAGTATTTT. Translation: CASSLEGGSTDTQYF.

This clone was seen more than once but under ten times. CDR3 residues: CASSLDSRGGNEQFF. The CDR3 bases are TGTGCCAGCAGCTTAGATAGCAGGGGAGGGAATGAGCAGTTCTTC. The V and J genes are TRBV11-2 and TRBJ2-1, with D possibly matching TRBD2 (7 bases). Per the germline V gene, CDR1 is SGHAT and CDR2 is FQNNGV. This CDR3 contains 15 residues. Trimming cost V 0 bases and J 7 bases, with 13 bases left between them.

The CDR3: CASSFVAGDSYEQYF. CDR3 DNA: TGTGCCAGCAGCTTCGTGGCGGGGGATTCCTACGAGCAGTACTTC. This chain connects TRBV7-2 to TRBJ2-7; TRBD2 aligns across 7 bases. The CDR3 covers 15 residues. CDR1 and CDR2 (germline): SGHTA, FQGNSA. V lost 3 bases to trimming and J lost 1 base; unmatched junction nucleotides: 6.

The chain joins TRBV27 to TRBJ1-2; D might be TRBD1 (5 bases). With 1 base removed from V and 3 bases from J, the gap between germline ends came to 21 bases. CDR1 and CDR2 (germline): MNHEY, SMNVEV (reference sequence). This CDR3 has 18 amino acids. CDR3 loop: CASSLFHRGVRAYYGYTF. In nucleotides, the CDR3 is TGTGCCAGCAGTTTATTCCACCGGGGGGTGAGGGCCTACTATGGCTACACCTTC.

This chain uses TRBV11-3 with TRBJ2-3; perhaps TRBD1 as D (5 bases). Trimming took off 5 bases at V and 4 bases at J, with 10 bases between the two ends. Looked up from germline, CDR1 is SGHNT and CDR2 is YENEEA. The CDR3 spans 13 residues. The DNA of the CDR3 is TGTGCCAGCAGCCCCAGGGATCCAGATACGCAGTATTTT. It specifies CASSPRDPDTQYF.

V is TRBV28 and J is TRBJ2-1; 7 bases align to TRBD2. The CDR3 is made up of 15 amino acids. Germline lookup yields CDR1 MDHEN and CDR2 SYDVKM. V lost 2 bases to trimming and J lost 5 bases; unmatched junction nucleotides: 6. In DNA, the CDR3 is TGTGCCAGCAGTTTAAGTTCGGCGGGGGACAATGAGCAGTTCTTC. Its translation: CASSLSSAGDNEQFF.

CDR3 DNA sequence: TGTGCCAGCAGCTTAGATTCCGGGGAAGAAAAACTGTTTTTT. Translation gives CASSLDSGEEKLFF. This sequence joins TRBV7-9 and TRBJ1-4; D remains ambiguous. The germline gives CDR1 SEHNR, CDR2 FQNEAQ (reference sequence). The ends were cut back, 1 base at V and 8 bases at J, with 11 bases in the middle. The CDR3 covers 14 residues.

This clone was seen a single time. The chain recombines TRBV7-9 with TRBJ1-3; 7 bases align to TRBD1. Germline-derived CDR1 and CDR2 are SEHNR and FQNEAQ (reference sequence). CDR3 length equals 16 residues. V dropped 2 bases and J dropped 2; count of bases not matched to a gene: 6. The CDR3 bases are TGTGCCAGCAGCTTACTCGGACAGGCAACTGGAAACACCATATATTTT. Its protein product is CASSLLGQATGNTIYF.

This chain links TRBV7-9 with TRBJ1-3, with 7 bases aligning to TRBD1. The CDR3 is made up of 13 amino acids. Germline V gene sequence: CDR1 SEHNR, CDR2 FQNEAQ (reference sequence). The V gene end was trimmed by 5 bases and the J gene end by 7 bases; junction bases not matched to a gene: 5. CDR3 amino acids: CASSPTTGNTIYF. For the CDR3, the DNA is TGTGCCAGCAGCCCAACGACAGGGAACACCATATATTTT.

This clone was seen once. The gene calls are TRBV10-1 and TRBJ1-5; TRBD1 aligns across 9 bases. CDR3 length equals 16 residues. Per the germline V gene, CDR1 is WNHNN and CDR2 is SYGVQD (reference sequence). V was pared by 7 bases and J by 1 base, with 8 bases of the junction left unmatched. The CDR3 reads CASTPRDRASNQPQHF. CDR3 coding DNA: TGCGCCAGCACTCCTAGGGACAGGGCGAGCAATCAGCCCCAGCATTTT.

J is TRBJ1-2 and V is TRBV10-3; D possibly corresponds to TRBD1 (6 bases). The germline CDR1 and CDR2 sequences are ENHRY and SYGVKD. The CDR3 has 15 amino acids. The V and J ends lost 11 bases and 7 bases respectively, with 26 bases between them. The CDR3 sequence is CALSTRGASRGGYTF. The CDR3 nucleotides are TGTGCCTTATCAACGCGGGGGGCCTCCAGGGGTGGCTACACCTTC.

The chain links TRBV6-5 to TRBJ1-5, with 7 bases aligning to TRBD1. V shed 5 bases, J shed 6 bases, and the junction held 7 bases outside the gene matches. This CDR3 spans 14 amino acids. CDR1 is MNHEY, CDR2 SVGAGI, per germline. The CDR3 is CASSTRQGAQPQHF. The CDR3 DNA reads TGTGCCAGCAGTACCAGACAGGGCGCTCAGCCCCAGCATTTT.